This T cell receptor beta chain was captured in a study of T cell clones after liver transplantation. Study details: Pre-transplant mixed lymphocyte reactions yielded third-party-reactive TCRbeta sequences as comparators for graft-donor-reactive sequences. Study results and limitations: Donor-reactive sequences fell more than third party-reactive ones, suggesting partial deletion.

The V end lost 6 bases, the J end lost 7 bases, and 13 bases lay between the germline ends. The CDR3 loop spans 13 amino acids. From germline, CDR1 is MNHEY and CDR2 SMNVEV (reference sequence). In the case of this clone: Its antigen is unidentified.

Here immunoSEQ multiplex PCR was the method, and the copy in TCRdb shows in-frame clones only, minus some. The data contain around 15,000 clones, approximately 91% of them singletons. This rearrangement joins TRBV27 to TRBJ1-5; TRBD1 is a possible D gene (5 bases). This clonotype originated in a human donor who received a liver transplant. This specimen was CD8+ T cells from blood, taken before liver transplant. CDR3 region: CASSLGAGQPQHF. As DNA, the CDR3 is TGTGCCAGCAGCTTAGGGGCTGGCCAGCCCCAGCATTTT.